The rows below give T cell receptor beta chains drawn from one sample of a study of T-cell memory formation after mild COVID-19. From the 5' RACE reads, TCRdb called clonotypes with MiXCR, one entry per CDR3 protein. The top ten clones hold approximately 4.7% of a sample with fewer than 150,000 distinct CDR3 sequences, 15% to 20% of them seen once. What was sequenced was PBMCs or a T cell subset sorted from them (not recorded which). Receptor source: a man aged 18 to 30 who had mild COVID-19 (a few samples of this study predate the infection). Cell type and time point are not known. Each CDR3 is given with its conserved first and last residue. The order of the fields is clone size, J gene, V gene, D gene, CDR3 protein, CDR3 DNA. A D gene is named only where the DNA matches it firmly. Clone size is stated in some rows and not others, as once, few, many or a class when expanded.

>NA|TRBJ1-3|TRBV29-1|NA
CSVERGVSGNTIYF
TGCAGCGTTGAGCGCGGGGTCTCTGGAAACACCATATATTTT
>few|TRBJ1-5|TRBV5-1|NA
CASSFGPQGQPQHF
TGCGCCAGCAGCTTTGGGCCCCAGGGTCAGCCCCAGCATTTT
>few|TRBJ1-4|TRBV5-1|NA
CASSFGMNEKLFF
TGCGCCAGCAGCTTCGGGATGAATGAAAAACTGTTTTTT
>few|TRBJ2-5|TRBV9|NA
CASSVRAGAVETQYF
TGTGCCAGCAGCGTCCGGGCGGGGGCGGTTGAGACCCAGTACTTC
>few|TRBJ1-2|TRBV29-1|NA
CSVEDRRPYGYTF
TGCAGCGTTGAAGATCGGAGGCCGTATGGCTACACCTTC
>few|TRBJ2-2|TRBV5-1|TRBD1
CASVAGTANTGELFF
TGCGCCAGCGTCGCCGGGACAGCGAACACCGGGGAGCTGTTTTTT
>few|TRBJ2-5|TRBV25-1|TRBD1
CASSDTGDLETQYF
TGTGCCAGCAGTGATACAGGGGATTTGGAGACCCAGTACTTC
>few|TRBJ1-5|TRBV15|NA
CATSTRDEPQHF
TGTGCCACCAGCACCCGTGACGAGCCCCAGCATTTT
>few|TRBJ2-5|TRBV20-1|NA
CSADGGDETQYF
TGCAGTGCGGACGGGGGTGACGAGACCCAGTACTTC
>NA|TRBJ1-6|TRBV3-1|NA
CASSQLQENSPLHF
TGTGCCAGCAGCCAACTGCAGGAGAATTCACCCCTCCACTTT
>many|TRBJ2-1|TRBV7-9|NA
CASSPQNEQFF
TGTGCCAGCAGCCCCCAGAATGAGCAGTTCTTC
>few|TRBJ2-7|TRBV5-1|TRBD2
CASSRSGTSSYEQYF
TGCGCCAGCAGTCGTAGCGGGACGAGCTCCTACGAGCAGTACTTC
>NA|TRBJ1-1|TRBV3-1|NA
CASSLMGPESEAFF
TGTGCCAGCAGCCTAATGGGGCCGGAGTCTGAAGCTTTCTTT
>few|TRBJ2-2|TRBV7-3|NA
CASSPVAANTGELFF
TGTGCCAGCAGCCCCGTAGCGGCGAACACCGGGGAGCTGTTTTTT
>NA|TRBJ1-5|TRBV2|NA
CASSEGWGDQPQHF
TGTGCCAGCAGTGAGGGTTGGGGTGATCAGCCCCAGCATTTT
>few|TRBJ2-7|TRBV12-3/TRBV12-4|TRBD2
CASSSGGSSYEQYF
TGTGCCAGCTCATCCGGCGGGAGCTCCTACGAGCAGTACTTC
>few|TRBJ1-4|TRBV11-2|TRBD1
CASRSGDRREKLFF
TGTGCCAGCAGATCTGGGGACAGGAGAGAAAAACTGTTTTTT
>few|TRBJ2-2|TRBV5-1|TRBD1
CASRLTGENTGELFF
TGCGCCAGCAGGCTGACAGGGGAGAACACCGGGGAGCTGTTTTTT
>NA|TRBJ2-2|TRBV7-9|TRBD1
CASSNRGFTGELFF
TGTGCCAGCAGCAACAGGGGGTTCACCGGGGAGCTGTTTTTT
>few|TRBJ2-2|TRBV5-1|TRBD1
CASSLDWTGLNTGELFF
TGCGCCAGCAGCTTAGATTGGACAGGACTGAACACCGGGGAGCTGTTTTTT
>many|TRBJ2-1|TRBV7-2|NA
CASSSSGTSYNEQFF
TGTGCCAGCAGCAGTAGCGGTACCTCCTACAATGAGCAGTTCTTC
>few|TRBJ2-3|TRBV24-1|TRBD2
CATSDPHGLAPDTQYF
TGTGCCACCAGTGACCCTCATGGACTAGCACCAGATACGCAGTATTTT
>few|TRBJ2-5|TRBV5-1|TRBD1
CASAQGLETQYF
TGCGCCAGTGCACAGGGGTTAGAGACCCAGTACTTC
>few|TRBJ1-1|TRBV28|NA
CASSLYTAMSAEAFF
TGTGCCAGCAGTTTGTATACGGCCATGTCGGCTGAAGCTTTCTTT
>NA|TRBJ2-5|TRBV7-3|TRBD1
CASSVGQGETQYF
TGTGCCAGCAGCGTGGGACAGGGAGAGACCCAGTACTTC
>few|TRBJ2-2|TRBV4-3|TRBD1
CASSQEQGAAGELFF
TGCGCCAGCAGCCAGGAACAGGGGGCCGCCGGGGAGCTGTTTTTT
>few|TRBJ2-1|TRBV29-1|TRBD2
CSARWGLGLNEQFF
TGCAGCGCCCGGTGGGGACTAGGGCTCAATGAGCAGTTCTTC
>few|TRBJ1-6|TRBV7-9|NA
CASSLGAHRSSPLHF
TGTGCCAGCAGCTTAGGGGCCCACAGAAGCTCACCCCTCCACTTT
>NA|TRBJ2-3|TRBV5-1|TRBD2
CASSPGGSPSTDTQYF
TGCGCCAGCAGCCCGGGGGGGAGCCCTAGCACAGATACGCAGTATTTT
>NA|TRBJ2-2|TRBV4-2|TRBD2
CASSQPTSGGATGELFF
TGTGCCAGCAGCCAACCGACTAGCGGGGGGGCCACCGGGGAGCTGTTTTTT
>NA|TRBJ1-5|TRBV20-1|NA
CSARRGGRANQPQHF
TGCAGTGCTAGGAGAGGGGGGAGGGCCAATCAGCCCCAGCATTTT
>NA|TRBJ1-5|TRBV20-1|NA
CSAPQPGGASNQPQHF
TGCAGTGCTCCCCAGCCGGGGGGCGCGAGCAATCAGCCCCAGCATTTT
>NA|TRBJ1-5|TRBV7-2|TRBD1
CASSPGTGSDQPQHF
TGTGCCAGCAGCCCTGGGACAGGAAGCGATCAGCCCCAGCATTTT
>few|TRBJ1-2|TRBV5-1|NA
CASGRGLGYGYTF
TGCGCCAGCGGGCGGGGGCTTGGCTATGGCTACACCTTC
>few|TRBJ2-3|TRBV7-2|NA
CASSPPIDTQYF
TGTGCCAGCAGCCCTCCTATAGATACGCAGTATTTT
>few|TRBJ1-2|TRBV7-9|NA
CASSHGALGYTF
TGTGCCAGCAGCCATGGGGCTCTTGGCTACACCTTC
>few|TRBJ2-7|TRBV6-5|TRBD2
CASSPSGGATYEQYF
TGTGCCAGCAGTCCTAGCGGGGGGGCAACCTACGAGCAGTACTTC
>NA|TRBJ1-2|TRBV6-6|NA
CASSYSPRRGLIGDYGYTF
TGTGCCAGCAGTTACTCCCCCCGCAGGGGATTGATCGGTGACTATGGCTACACCTTC
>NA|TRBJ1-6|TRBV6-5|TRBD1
CATSRPGTGQSPLHF
TGTGCCACCTCGCGGCCCGGGACAGGGCAATCACCCCTCCACTTT
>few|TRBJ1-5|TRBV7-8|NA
CASSSRDTPYQPQHF
TGTGCCAGCAGCTCACGGGACACTCCTTATCAGCCCCAGCATTTT
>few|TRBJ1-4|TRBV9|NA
CASSVDPARGEKLFF
TGTGCCAGCAGCGTTGATCCGGCGAGGGGTGAAAAACTGTTTTTT
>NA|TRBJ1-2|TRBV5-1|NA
CASSGDGVDYGYTF
TGCGCCAGCAGCGGGGACGGGGTAGACTATGGCTACACCTTC
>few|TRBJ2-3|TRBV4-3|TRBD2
CASSQDDSGGGGSDTQYF
TGCGCCAGCAGCCAAGATGATTCCGGCGGGGGAGGCTCTGATACGCAGTATTTT
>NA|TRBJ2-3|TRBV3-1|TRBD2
CASSPLSGGVDTQYF
TGTGCCAGCAGCCCCCTTAGCGGGGGGGTAGATACGCAGTATTTT
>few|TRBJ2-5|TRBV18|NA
CASSPPTGEETQYF
TGTGCCAGCTCACCACCAACGGGCGAAGAGACCCAGTACTTC
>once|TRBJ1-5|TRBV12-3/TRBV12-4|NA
CASSLTGFQPQHF
TGTGCCAGCAGTTTAACGGGGTTTCAGCCCCAGCATTTT
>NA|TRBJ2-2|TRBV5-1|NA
CASSGIGGGPGELFF
TGCGCCAGCAGCGGGATCGGAGGAGGTCCCGGGGAGCTGTTTTTT